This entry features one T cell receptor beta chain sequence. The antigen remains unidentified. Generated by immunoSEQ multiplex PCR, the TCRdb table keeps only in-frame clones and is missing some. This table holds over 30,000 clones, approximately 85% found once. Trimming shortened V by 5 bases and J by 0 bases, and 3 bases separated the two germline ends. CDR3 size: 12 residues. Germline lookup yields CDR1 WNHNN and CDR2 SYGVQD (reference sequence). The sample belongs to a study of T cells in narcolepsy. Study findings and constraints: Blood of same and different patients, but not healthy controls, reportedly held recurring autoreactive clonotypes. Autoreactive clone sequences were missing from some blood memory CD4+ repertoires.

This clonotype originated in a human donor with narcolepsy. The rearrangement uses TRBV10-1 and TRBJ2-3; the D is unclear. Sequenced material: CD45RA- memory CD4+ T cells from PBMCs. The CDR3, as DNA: TGCGCCAGCAGTCGAAGCACAGATACGCAGTATTTT. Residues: CASSRSTDTQYF.